These T cell receptor beta chains were read from a single sample in a study of naive and memory T cell subsets. In TCRdb, the UMI-ligation and nested PCR reads were re-called with MiXCR into one record per CDR3 protein. The sample has about 160,000 distinct CDR3 sequences, 22% seen once. The sequenced material came from naive CD4+ T cells from blood. Every receptor here comes from a human donor in good health. The CDR3 runs from the conserved cysteine through the conserved F or W. The D gene is left open where the match is weak. For some rows the clone size is stated as once, few or many, or as a class when expanded; others skip it.

V gene,clone size,J gene,D gene,CDR3 DNA,CDR3 protein
TRBV6-5,-,TRBJ2-7,-,TGTGCCAGCAGTTCCCCCGCCCTTGCGGGAAGCTACGAGCAGTACTTC,CASSSPALAGSYEQYF
TRBV5-1,-,TRBJ2-2,-,TGCGCCAGCAGAGAGAAGTGGACCGGGGAGCTGTTTTTT,CASREKWTGELFF
TRBV29-1,-,TRBJ1-1,-,TGCAGCGTTGAGGGCATGAACACTGAAGCTTTCTTT,CSVEGMNTEAFF
TRBV12-3/TRBV12-4,-,TRBJ2-1,-,TGTGCCAGCAGTTTGCAGGTTTTTATGGATGAGCAGTTCTTC,CASSLQVFMDEQFF
TRBV9,-,TRBJ2-3,-,TGTGCCAGCAGGCGGGACAGAAGCACAGATACGCAGTATTTT,CASRRDRSTDTQYF
TRBV20-1,-,TRBJ2-5,-,TGCAGTGCTAGAGACTGGGTGGGGGAGACCCAGTACTTC,CSARDWVGETQYF
TRBV29-1,-,TRBJ2-4,-,TGCAGCGTTGAACGGGGACCGAACATTCAGTACTTC,CSVERGPNIQYF
TRBV10-3,few,TRBJ2-5,-,TGTGCCATCGGGGCAGGGGTCTCTGAGACCCAGTACTTC,CAIGAGVSETQYF
TRBV4-3,-,TRBJ1-1,TRBD1,TGCGCCAGCAGCCAAATCTACAGGGGCGTTGAAGCTTTCTTT,CASSQIYRGVEAFF
TRBV5-1,-,TRBJ2-5,-,TGCGCCGGCGGCGGCAGGGACTTCCAAGAGACCCAGTACTTC,CAGGGRDFQETQYF
TRBV6-5,many,TRBJ1-1,-,TGTGCCAGCTGGGACCTCGGGGAAGTAAACACTGAAGCTTTCTTT,CASWDLGEVNTEAFF
TRBV6-5,-,TRBJ2-1,TRBD1,TGTGCCAGCAGTTACTCAGGGGGCCCCCCTGGGGGCAATGAGCAGTTCTTC,CASSYSGGPPGGNEQFF
TRBV2,-,TRBJ2-1,-,TGTGCCAGCATTGGCAGCTCCTACAATGAGCAGTTCTTC,CASIGSSYNEQFF
TRBV6-1,-,TRBJ2-2,TRBD1,TGTGCCAGCAGTGAATATCCCCAGGGGGTGATCACCGGGGAGCTGTTTTTT,CASSEYPQGVITGELFF
TRBV5-1,few,TRBJ1-6,-,TGCGCCAGCCGACCCACGGAAGACACGAGCTCCTATAATTCACCCCTCCACTTT,CASRPTEDTSSYNSPLHF
TRBV3-1,-,TRBJ1-5,-,TGTGCCAGCAGCCAAAGGGGGGGTCTAAATCAGCCCCAGCATTTT,CASSQRGGLNQPQHF
TRBV4-1,-,TRBJ2-2,-,TGCGCCAGCAGCCAACGGGTGGGGGCGAACACCGGGGAGCTGTTTTTT,CASSQRVGANTGELFF
TRBV11-3,once,TRBJ2-2,-,TGTGCCAGCAGCTTAGGCCGGACCACCGGGGAGCTGTTTTTT,CASSLGRTTGELFF
TRBV12-3/TRBV12-4,-,TRBJ1-1,-,TGTGCCAGCAGATACCGGGACGGAATGAACACTGAAGCTTTCTTT,CASRYRDGMNTEAFF
TRBV4-1,-,TRBJ2-7,-,TGCGCCAGCAGCCAAGAATCGGCGGCCTACGAGCAGTACTTC,CASSQESAAYEQYF
TRBV28,many,TRBJ1-1,TRBD1,TGTGCCAGCAGGAGACAGGGGAGCACTGAAGCTTTCTTT,CASRRQGSTEAFF
TRBV6-2/TRBV6-3,few,TRBJ2-2,TRBD1,TGTGCCAGCAGTCCCCGAGGACAGGGGCGAAAAACCGGGGAGCTGTTTTTT,CASSPRGQGRKTGELFF
TRBV28,-,TRBJ1-3,TRBD1,TGTGCCAGCAGTTCGACAGGGGCAACCGAAGGAAACACCATATATTTT,CASSSTGATEGNTIYF
TRBV3-1,few,TRBJ2-1,TRBD2,TGTGCCAGCAGCCATAGCGGGAGTTGGAATGAGCAGTTCTTC,CASSHSGSWNEQFF
TRBV7-9,many,TRBJ1-1,-,TGTGCCAGCCAGACGAACACTGAAGCTTTCTTT,CASQTNTEAFF
TRBV18,few,TRBJ2-1,TRBD1,TGTGCCAGCTCACAAAGAACAGGGGGCTCCTACAATGAGCAGTTCTTC,CASSQRTGGSYNEQFF
TRBV28,-,TRBJ2-5,-,TGTGCCAGCAGTTCCGGACGGGAGACCCAGTACTTC,CASSSGRETQYF
TRBV6-2/TRBV6-3,-,TRBJ2-7,-,TGTGCCAGCAGGGTCAGGGCTATCCACGAGCAGTACTTC,CASRVRAIHEQYF
TRBV28,-,TRBJ2-7,TRBD2,TGTGCCAGCAGTTCGAGACTAGCGGGAGTTAACTACGAGCAGTACTTC,CASSSRLAGVNYEQYF
TRBV27,-,TRBJ2-5,TRBD1,TGTGCCAGCAGCCGGGGACAGGGGTATCGGGAGACCCAGTACTTC,CASSRGQGYRETQYF
TRBV24-1,-,TRBJ2-5,-,TGTGCCACCAGTGCCCCGCTTGCAGGGTTCCAAGAGACCCAGTACTTC,CATSAPLAGFQETQYF
TRBV28,-,TRBJ2-1,-,TGTGCCAGCAGAAGAGGAATTGGGCCCTCCACGGATGAGCAGTTCTTC,CASRRGIGPSTDEQFF
TRBV28,-,TRBJ2-1,TRBD2,TGTGCCAGCAGTGGGAGCGGGAGGCCCCCCAATGAGCAGTTCTTC,CASSGSGRPPNEQFF
TRBV12-3/TRBV12-4,-,TRBJ2-7,TRBD1,TGTGCCAGCAGTCCCGGGACAGGGATGGCGTACTTC,CASSPGTGMAYF
TRBV7-6,-,TRBJ2-3,-,TGTGCCAGCAGCCCGACTAGAAGTAGAGCAGATACGCAGTATTTT,CASSPTRSRADTQYF
TRBV20-1,few,TRBJ1-5,-,TGCAGTGCTAGACGTCCAGGGGCCGGCCAGCCCCAGCATTTT,CSARRPGAGQPQHF
TRBV6-5,few,TRBJ2-7,TRBD2,TGTGCCAGCAGCCAACTAGGACTAGACGGTACCTACGAGCAGTACTTC,CASSQLGLDGTYEQYF
TRBV7-2,-,TRBJ2-3,TRBD1,TGTGCCAGCAGCTTCACCGGGACAGGGCCCGCCCCTACGCAGTATTTT,CASSFTGTGPAPTQYF
TRBV7-3,few,TRBJ1-1,-,TGTGCCAGCAGCTTAAACCCGGGGGGTGCAGCTTTCTTT,CASSLNPGGAAFF
TRBV6-2/TRBV6-3,few,TRBJ2-7,-,TGTGCCAGCAGCCACTTTCGCGAGCAGTACTTC,CASSHFREQYF
TRBV28,-,TRBJ2-1,TRBD2,TGTGCCAGCTCCAACTTAGCGGGAGGATTCAATGAGCAGTTCTTC,CASSNLAGGFNEQFF
TRBV7-9,few,TRBJ1-5,-,TGTGCCACCCGCGAGGGAGGAGATCAGCCCCAGCATTTT,CATREGGDQPQHF
TRBV5-5,many,TRBJ2-1,-,TGTGCCAGCAGCTTGGTACTAGCTAATGAGCAGTTCTTC,CASSLVLANEQFF
TRBV28,many,TRBJ2-1,-,TGTGCCAGCAGTTTACCAGGGATTAACTACAATGAGCAGTTCTTC,CASSLPGINYNEQFF
TRBV11-3,-,TRBJ2-1,-,TGTGCCAGCAGCTTCGACAGGTCGGGGCGTAATGAGCAGTTCTTC,CASSFDRSGRNEQFF
TRBV7-9,few,TRBJ1-1,TRBD1,TGTGCCAGCAGCTTAAGAACAGAAGGACAGGGCACTGAAGCTTTCTTT,CASSLRTEGQGTEAFF
TRBV29-1,many,TRBJ2-5,-,TGCAGCGTTGAATTAGGACCCCAGTACTTC,CSVELGPQYF
TRBV2,-,TRBJ2-1,-,TGTGCCTCTGCTGACAGTTACAATGAGCAGTTCTTC,CASADSYNEQFF
TRBV12-3/TRBV12-4,few,TRBJ2-1,TRBD1,TGTGCCAGCAGGAAGGGACAGGAGACCTACAATGAGCAGTTCTTC,CASRKGQETYNEQFF
TRBV7-9,-,TRBJ1-4,TRBD1,TGTGCCAGCAGCCCCGATGGGACAGGCCACGAAAAACTGTTTTTT,CASSPDGTGHEKLFF
TRBV12-3/TRBV12-4,few,TRBJ1-3,TRBD1,TGTGCCAGCAGTCCAGGGGGCTCGGGAAACACCATATATTTT,CASSPGGSGNTIYF
TRBV6-5,-,TRBJ1-3,-,TGTGCCAGCAGTTACGAAGGGTACTCTGGAAACACCATATATTTT,CASSYEGYSGNTIYF
TRBV2,-,TRBJ2-7,TRBD1,TGTGCCAGCAGCCGACAGGGTTTGACCTACGAGCAGTACTTC,CASSRQGLTYEQYF
TRBV5-4,-,TRBJ2-3,TRBD1,TGTGCCAGCAGCTCGGGACAGGGGTATACGCAGTATTTT,CASSSGQGYTQYF
TRBV12-3/TRBV12-4,few,TRBJ1-1,-,TGTGCCAGCAGTTCTACAGACAGACCGAACACTGAAGCTTTCTTT,CASSSTDRPNTEAFF